The 3 T cell receptor beta chains presented below share a single source sample, sequenced in a study of cytomegalovirus exposure and HLA in healthy donors. The PCR used 60 Vbeta and 13 Jbeta primers. Using immunoSEQ multiplex PCR, the repertoire was profiled, and TCRdb retains in-frame clones only, with some absent. Here the sample spans around 130,000 clones, about 80% being singletons. The sample taken for sequencing was PBMCs. These receptors all come from a man aged 40-49 years in good health and CMV-seronegative.

The chain couples TRBV6-5 to TRBJ2-3; 7 bases align to TRBD2. Trimming took 2 bases from V and 6 from J; bases not matched to a gene: 8. The CDR3 runs 15 residues. Germline V gene lookup returns CDR1 MNHEY and CDR2 SVGAGI. CDR3 sequence: CASSYTGGSGDTQYF. The CDR3 nucleotides are TGTGCCAGCAGTTACACGGGGGGAAGTGGTGATACGCAGTATTTT.

The rearrangement links TRBV2 to TRBJ2-7; tentative D call: TRBD2 (6 bases). CDR3 length: 13 residues. Germline values: CDR1 SNHLY, CDR2 FYNNEI. Trimming left V 6 bases short and J 0 bases short, with 9 bases between. Here the CDR3 DNA reads TGTGCCAGCAGCCGGGACTTCTCCTACGAGCAGTACTTC. Translated, it gives CASSRDFSYEQYF.

CDR3 DNA sequence: TGTGCCAGCAGTTACTCGGGCAGGGGTCATCGAGAGACCCAGTACTTC. It is translated as CASSYSGRGHRETQYF. The rearrangement uses TRBV6-5 and TRBJ2-5; D may be TRBD1 (6 bases). CDR1 is MNHEY, CDR2 SVGAGI, per germline. V was shortened by 0 bases and J by 4 bases, with 15 bases between the two germline ends. This CDR3 is built from 16 residues.